This TCR beta chain was sequenced for a study of CD8 T cells in ankylosing spondylitis. From the 5' RACE reads, TCRdb called clonotypes with MiXCR, one entry per CDR3 protein. The table includes more than 150,000 distinct CDR3 sequences, 13% detected once. Germline V gene data show CDR1 as MNHEY and CDR2 as SVGEGT. The CDR3 covers 18 residues. V was cut by 7 bases and J by 0 bases, with 19 bases left in between. The sequence was collected from a female donor with ankylosing spondylitis or in good health (not recorded which). Input material: blood, either unsorted or a sorted T cell fraction (not recorded which). V is TRBV6-2 or TRBV6-3 and J is TRBJ2-6, with TRBD2 as a possible D gene (5 bases). CDR3 residues: CASTPHGRRLSGANVLTF. CDR3 bases: TGTGCCAGCACACCCCATGGTAGGAGGCTCTCTGGGGCCAACGTCCTGACTTTC.